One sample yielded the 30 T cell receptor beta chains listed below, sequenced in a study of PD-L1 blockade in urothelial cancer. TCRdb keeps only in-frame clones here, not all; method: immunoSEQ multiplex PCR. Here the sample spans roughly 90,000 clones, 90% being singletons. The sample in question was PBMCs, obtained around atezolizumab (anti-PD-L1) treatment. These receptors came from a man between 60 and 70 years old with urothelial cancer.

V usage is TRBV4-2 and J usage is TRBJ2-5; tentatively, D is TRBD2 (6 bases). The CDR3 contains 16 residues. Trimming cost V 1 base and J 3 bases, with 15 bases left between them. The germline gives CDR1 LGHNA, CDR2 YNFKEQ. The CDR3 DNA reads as TGTGCCAGCAGCCAAGGTGTAACGGGAGAAGAAGAGACCCAGTACTTC. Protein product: CASSQGVTGEEETQYF.

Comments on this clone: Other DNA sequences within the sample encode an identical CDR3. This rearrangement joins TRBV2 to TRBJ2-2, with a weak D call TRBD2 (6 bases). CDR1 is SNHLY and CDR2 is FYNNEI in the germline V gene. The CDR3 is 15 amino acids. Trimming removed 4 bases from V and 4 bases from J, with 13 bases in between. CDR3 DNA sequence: TGTGCCAGCAGTGGTTTAGCCGGGAGCACCGGGGAGCTGTTTTTT. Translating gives CASSGLAGSTGELFF.

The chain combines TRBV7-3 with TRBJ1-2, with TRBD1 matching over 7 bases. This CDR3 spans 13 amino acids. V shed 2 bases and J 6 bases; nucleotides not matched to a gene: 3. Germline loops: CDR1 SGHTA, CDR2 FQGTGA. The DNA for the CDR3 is TGTGCCAGCAGCTTAGGCCAGGGGGATGGCTACACCTTC. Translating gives CASSLGQGDGYTF.

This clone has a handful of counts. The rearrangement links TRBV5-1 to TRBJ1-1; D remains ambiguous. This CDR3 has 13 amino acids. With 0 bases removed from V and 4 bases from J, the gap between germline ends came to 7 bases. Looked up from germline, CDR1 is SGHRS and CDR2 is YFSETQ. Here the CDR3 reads CASSLAPTTEAFF. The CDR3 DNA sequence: TGCGCCAGCAGCTTGGCCCCTACCACTGAAGCTTTCTTT.

CDR3: CASSFRGRTYEQYF. CDR3 nucleotide sequence: TGTGCCAGCAGCTTCAGGGGGCGGACTTACGAGCAGTACTTC. This chain connects TRBV5-6 to TRBJ2-7; TRBD1 aligns across 8 bases. The CDR3 has 14 residues. Germline V gene lookup returns CDR1 SGHDT and CDR2 YYEEEE. The J segment lost 4 bases and the V segment lost 2 bases, leaving 5 bases of the junction unmatched.

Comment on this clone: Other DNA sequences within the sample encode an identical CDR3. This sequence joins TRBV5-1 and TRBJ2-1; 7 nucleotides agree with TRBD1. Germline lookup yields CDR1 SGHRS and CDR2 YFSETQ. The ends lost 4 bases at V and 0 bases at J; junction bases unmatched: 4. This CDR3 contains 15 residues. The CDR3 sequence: CASSPRDSSYNEQFF. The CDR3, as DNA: TGCGCCAGCAGCCCCCGGGACAGCTCCTACAATGAGCAGTTCTTC.

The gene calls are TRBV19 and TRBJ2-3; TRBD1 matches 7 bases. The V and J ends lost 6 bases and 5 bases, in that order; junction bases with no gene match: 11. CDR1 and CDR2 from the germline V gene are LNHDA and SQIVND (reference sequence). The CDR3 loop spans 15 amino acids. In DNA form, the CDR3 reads TGTGCCAGTAGCGAAGGGGGCGGGTTACGAGATACGCAGTATTTT. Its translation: CASSEGGGLRDTQYF.

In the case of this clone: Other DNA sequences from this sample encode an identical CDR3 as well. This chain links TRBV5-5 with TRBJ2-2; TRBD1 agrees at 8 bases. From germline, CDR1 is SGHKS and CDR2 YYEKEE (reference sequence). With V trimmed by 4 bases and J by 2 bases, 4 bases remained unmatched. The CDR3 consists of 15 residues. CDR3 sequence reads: CASSPGTGNTGELFF. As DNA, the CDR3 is TGTGCCAGCAGCCCCGGGACAGGCAACACCGGGGAGCTGTTTTTT.

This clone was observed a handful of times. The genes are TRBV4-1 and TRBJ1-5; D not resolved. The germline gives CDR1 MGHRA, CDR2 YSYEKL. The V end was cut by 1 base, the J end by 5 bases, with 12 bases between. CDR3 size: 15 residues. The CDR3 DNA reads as TGCGCCAGCAGCCAAGTAGCAAGGCCGGATCAGCCCCAGCATTTT. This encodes CASSQVARPDQPQHF.

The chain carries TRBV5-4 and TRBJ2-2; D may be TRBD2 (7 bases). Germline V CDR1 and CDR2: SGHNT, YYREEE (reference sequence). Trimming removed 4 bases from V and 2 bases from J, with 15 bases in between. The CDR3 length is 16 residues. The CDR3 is CASSPHGGANTGELFF. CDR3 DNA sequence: TGTGCCAGCAGCCCTCATGGGGGGGCAAACACCGGGGAGCTGTTTTTT.

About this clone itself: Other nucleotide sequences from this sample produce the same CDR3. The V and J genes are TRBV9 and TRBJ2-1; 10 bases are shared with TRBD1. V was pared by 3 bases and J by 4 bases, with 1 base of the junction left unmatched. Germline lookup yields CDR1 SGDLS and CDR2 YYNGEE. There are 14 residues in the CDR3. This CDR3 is CASSEGQGYNEQFF. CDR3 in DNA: TGTGCCAGCAGCGAGGGACAGGGGTACAATGAGCAGTTCTTC.

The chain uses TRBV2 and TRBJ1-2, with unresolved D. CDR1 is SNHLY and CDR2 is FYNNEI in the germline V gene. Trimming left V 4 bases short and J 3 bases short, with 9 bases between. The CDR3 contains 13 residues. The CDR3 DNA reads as TGTGCCAGCAGTGCCGAAGAGTACTATGGCTACACCTTC. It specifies CASSAEEYYGYTF.

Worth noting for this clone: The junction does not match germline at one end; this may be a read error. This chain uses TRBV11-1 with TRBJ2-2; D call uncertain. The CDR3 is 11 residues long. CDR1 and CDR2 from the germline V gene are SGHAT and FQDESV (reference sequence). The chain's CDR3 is CASSNSGELFF. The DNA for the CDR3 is TGTGCCTCATCCAACAGCGGGGAGCTGTTTTTT.

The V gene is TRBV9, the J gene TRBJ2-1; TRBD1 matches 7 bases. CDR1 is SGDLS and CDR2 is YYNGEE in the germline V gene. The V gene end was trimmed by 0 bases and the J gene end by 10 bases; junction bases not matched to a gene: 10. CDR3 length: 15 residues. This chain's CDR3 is CASSVGGTASREQFF. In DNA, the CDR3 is TGTGCCAGCAGCGTAGGTGGGACAGCCTCTCGGGAGCAGTTCTTC.

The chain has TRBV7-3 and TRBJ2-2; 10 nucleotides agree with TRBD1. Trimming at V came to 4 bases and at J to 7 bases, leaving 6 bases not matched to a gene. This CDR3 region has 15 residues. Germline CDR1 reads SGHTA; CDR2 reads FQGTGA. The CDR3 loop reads CASSSTGGASGELFF. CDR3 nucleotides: TGTGCCAGCAGCTCGACAGGGGGCGCGAGCGGGGAGCTGTTTTTT. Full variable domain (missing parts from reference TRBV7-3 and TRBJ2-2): GAGVSQTPSNKVTEKGKYVELRCDPISGHTALYWYRQSLGQGPEFLIYFQGTGAADDSGLPNDRFFAVRPEGSVSTLKIQRTERGDSAVYLCASSSTGGASGELFFGEGSRLTVL.

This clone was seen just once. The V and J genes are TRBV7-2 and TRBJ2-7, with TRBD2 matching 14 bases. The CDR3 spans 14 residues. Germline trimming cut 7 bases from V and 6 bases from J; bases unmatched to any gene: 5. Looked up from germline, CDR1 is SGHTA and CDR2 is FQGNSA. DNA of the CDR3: TGTGCCAGCACCATGGGACTAGCGGGAGTCGAGCAGTACTTC. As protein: CASTMGLAGVEQYF.

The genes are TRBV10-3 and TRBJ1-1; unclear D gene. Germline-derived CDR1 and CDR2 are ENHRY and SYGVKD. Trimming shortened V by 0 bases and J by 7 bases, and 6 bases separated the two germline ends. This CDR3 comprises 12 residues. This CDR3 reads CAISESRLEAFF. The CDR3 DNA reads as TGTGCCATCAGTGAGTCGAGACTTGAAGCTTTCTTT.

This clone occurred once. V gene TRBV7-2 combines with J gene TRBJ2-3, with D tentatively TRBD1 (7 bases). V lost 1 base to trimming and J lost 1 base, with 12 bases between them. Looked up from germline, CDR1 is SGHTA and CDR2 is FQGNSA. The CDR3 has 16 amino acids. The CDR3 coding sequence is TGTGCCAGCAGCTTAGTAGGAGGGGGCGGCACAGATACGCAGTATTTT. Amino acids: CASSLVGGGGTDTQYF.

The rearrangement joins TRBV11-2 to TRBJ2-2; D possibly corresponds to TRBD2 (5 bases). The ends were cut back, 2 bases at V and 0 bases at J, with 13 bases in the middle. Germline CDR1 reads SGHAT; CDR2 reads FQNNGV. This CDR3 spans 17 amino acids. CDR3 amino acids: CASSLFHRGSNTGELFF. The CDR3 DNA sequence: TGTGCCAGCAGCTTATTCCATAGAGGGTCGAACACCGGGGAGCTGTTTTTT.

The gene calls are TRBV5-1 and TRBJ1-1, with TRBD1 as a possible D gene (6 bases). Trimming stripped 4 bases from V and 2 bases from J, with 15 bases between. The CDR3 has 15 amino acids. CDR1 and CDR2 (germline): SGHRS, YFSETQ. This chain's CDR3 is CASSLEGGGNTEAFF. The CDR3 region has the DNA TGCGCCAGCAGCCTAGAGGGGGGGGGAAACACTGAAGCTTTCTTT.

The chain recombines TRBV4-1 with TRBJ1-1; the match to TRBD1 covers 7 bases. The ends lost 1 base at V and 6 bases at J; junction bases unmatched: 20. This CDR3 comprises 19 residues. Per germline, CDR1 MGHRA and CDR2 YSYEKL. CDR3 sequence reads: CASSQGPLGTVGSRAEAFF. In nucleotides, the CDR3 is TGCGCCAGCAGCCAAGGGCCGCTCGGGACAGTCGGGAGTAGGGCTGAAGCTTTCTTT.

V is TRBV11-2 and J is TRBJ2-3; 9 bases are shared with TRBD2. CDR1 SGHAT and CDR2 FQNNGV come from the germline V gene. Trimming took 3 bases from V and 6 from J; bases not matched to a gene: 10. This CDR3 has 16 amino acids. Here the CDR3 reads CASSFSSGNLEDTQYF. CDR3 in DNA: TGTGCCAGCAGCTTTTCTAGCGGGAATCTCGAGGATACGCAGTATTTT.

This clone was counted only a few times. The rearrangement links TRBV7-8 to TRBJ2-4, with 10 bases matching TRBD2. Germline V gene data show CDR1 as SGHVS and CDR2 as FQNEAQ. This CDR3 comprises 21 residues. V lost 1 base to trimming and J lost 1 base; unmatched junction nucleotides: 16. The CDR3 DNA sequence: TGTGCCAGCAGCTTAGGTCCCGCCAGCGGGGGGGCGGCCTGGGCCAAAAACATTCAGTACTTC. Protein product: CASSLGPASGGAAWAKNIQYF. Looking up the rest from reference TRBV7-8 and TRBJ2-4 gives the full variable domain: GAGVSQSPRYKVAKRGQDVALRCDPISGHVSLFWYQQALGQGPEFLTYFQNEAQLDKSGLPSDRFFAERPEGSVSTLKIQRTQQEDSAVYLCASSLGPASGGAAWAKNIQYFGAGTRLSVL.

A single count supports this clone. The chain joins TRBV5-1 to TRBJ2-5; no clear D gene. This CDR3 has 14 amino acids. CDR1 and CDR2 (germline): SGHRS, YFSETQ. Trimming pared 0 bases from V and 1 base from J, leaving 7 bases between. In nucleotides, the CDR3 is TGCGCCAGCAGCTTGGATCGGGTCCAAGAGACCCAGTACTTC. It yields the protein CASSLDRVQETQYF.

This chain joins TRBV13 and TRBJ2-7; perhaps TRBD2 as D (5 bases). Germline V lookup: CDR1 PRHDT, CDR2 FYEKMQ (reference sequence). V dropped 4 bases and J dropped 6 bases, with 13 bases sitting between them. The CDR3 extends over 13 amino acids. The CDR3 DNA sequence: TGTGCCAGCAGCTGGGGAGTAGCCCTCGAGCAGTACTTC. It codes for CASSWGVALEQYF.

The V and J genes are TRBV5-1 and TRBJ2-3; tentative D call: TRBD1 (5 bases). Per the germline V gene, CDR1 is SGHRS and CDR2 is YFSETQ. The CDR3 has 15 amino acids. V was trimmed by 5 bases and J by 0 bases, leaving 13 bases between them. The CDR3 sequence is CASSYQGISTDTQYF. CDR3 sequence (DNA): TGCGCCAGCAGTTATCAGGGCATTAGCACAGATACGCAGTATTTT.

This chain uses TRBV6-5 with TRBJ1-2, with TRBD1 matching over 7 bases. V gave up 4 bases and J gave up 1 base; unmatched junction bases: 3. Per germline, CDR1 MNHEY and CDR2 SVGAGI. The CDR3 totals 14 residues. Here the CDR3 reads CASSSGTVNYGYTF. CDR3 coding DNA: TGTGCCAGCAGTTCCGGGACAGTTAACTATGGCTACACCTTC.

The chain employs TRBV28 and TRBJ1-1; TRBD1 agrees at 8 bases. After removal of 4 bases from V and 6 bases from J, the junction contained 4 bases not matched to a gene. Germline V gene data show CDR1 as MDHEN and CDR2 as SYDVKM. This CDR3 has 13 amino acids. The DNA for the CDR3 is TGTGCCAGCAGTTCAGGGGGCTTGGCTGAAGCTTTCTTT. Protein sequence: CASSSGGLAEAFF.

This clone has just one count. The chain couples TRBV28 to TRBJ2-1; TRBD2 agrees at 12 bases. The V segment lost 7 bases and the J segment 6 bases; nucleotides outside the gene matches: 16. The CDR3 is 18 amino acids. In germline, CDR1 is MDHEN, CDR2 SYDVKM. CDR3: CASIPPASGRAPPNEQFF. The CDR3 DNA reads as TGTGCCAGCATCCCCCCGGCTAGCGGGAGGGCCCCCCCCAATGAGCAGTTCTTC.

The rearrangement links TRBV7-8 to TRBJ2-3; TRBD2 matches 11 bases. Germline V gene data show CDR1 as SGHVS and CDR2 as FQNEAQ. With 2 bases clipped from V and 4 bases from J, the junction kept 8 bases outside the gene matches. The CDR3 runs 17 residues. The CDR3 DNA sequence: TGTGCCAGCAGCTTAATAGCGGGGGGGCTTAGGGCAGATACGCAGTATTTT. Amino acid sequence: CASSLIAGGLRADTQYF. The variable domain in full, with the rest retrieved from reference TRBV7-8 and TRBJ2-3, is GAGVSQSPRYKVAKRGQDVALRCDPISGHVSLFWYQQALGQGPEFLTYFQNEAQLDKSGLPSDRFFAERPEGSVSTLKIQRTQQEDSAVYLCASSLIAGGLRADTQYFGPGTRLTVL.